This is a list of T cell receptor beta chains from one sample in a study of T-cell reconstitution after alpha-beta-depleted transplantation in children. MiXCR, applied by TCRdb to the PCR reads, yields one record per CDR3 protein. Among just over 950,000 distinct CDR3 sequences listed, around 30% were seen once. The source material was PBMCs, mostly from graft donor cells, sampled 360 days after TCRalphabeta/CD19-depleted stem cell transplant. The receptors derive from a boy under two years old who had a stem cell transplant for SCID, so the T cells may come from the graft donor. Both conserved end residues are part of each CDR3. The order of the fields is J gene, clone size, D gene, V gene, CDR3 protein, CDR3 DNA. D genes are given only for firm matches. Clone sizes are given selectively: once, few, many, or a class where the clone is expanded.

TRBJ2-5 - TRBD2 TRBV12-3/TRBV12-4 CASSSARASGQETQYF TGTGCCAGCAGCTCAGCCCGGGCTAGCGGACAAGAGACCCAGTACTTC
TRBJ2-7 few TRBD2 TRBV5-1 CASSLVGLAGGRNYEQYF TGCGCCAGCAGCTTGGTCGGACTAGCGGGGGGCAGGAATTACGAGCAGTACTTC
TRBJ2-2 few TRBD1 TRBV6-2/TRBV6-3 CASSKGQVNTGELFF TGTGCCAGCAGTAAGGGACAGGTGAACACCGGGGAGCTGTTTTTT
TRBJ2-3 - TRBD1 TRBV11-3 CASSLGDSPLTDTQYF TGTGCCAGCAGCTTGGGGGACAGCCCTCTCACAGATACGCAGTATTTT
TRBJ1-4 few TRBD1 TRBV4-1 CASSLRTGGEANEKLFF TGCGCCAGCAGCCTTAGGACAGGCGGGGAGGCTAATGAAAAACTGTTTTTC
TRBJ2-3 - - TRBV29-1 CSVGEGVFPDTQYF TGCAGCGTTGGTGAAGGGGTTTTCCCAGATACGCAGTATTTT
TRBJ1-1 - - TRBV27 CASSLQFSTGKVEAFF TGTGCCAGCAGTTTACAATTTAGTACAGGGAAAGTTGAAGCTTTCTTT
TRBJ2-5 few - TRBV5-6 CAGARGQETQYF TGTGCCGGCGCGCGGGGCCAAGAGACCCAGTACTTC
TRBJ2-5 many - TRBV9 CASSVGVRQETQYF TGTGCCAGCAGCGTAGGGGTGCGCCAAGAGACCCAGTACTTC
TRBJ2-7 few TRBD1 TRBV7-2 CASSLRQGNLCF TGTGCCAGCAGCTTACGACAGGGCAATCTGTGCTTC
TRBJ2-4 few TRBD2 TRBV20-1 CSASGGILAKNIQYF TGCAGTGCTAGCGGGGGGATCCTAGCCAAAAACATTCAGTACTTC
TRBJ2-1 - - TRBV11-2 CASSLEPDSSYNEQFF TGTGCCAGCAGCTTAGAGCCGGATAGCTCCTACAATGAGCAGTTCTTC
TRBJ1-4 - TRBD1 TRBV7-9 CASSLEPGGNEKLFF TGTGCCAGCAGCTTAGAGCCAGGGGGGAATGAAAAACTGTTTTTT
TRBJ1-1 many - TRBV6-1 CASSRGQPNTEAFF TGTGCCAGCTCACGCGGACAGCCGAACACTGAAGCTTTCTTT
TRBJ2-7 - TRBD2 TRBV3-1 CASSQAPGVAGGYEQYF TGTGCCAGCAGCCAAGCACCAGGGGTAGCGGGGGGCTACGAGCAGTACTTC
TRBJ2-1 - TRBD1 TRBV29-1 CSAGTGGSFHEQFF TGCAGCGCAGGGACAGGGGGTTCGTTCCATGAGCAGTTCTTC
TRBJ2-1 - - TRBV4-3 CASSQDYAGMDNEQFF TGCGCCAGCAGCCAAGATTATGCAGGCATGGACAATGAGCAGTTCTTC
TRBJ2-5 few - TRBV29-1 CSVERGIQETQYF TGCAGCGTTGAACGGGGGATCCAAGAGACCCAGTACTTC
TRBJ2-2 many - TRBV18 CASSPLPTHTGELFF TGTGCCAGCTCACCACTACCGACTCACACCGGGGAGCTGTTTTTT
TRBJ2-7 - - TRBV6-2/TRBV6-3 CASSYSTAQYF TGTGCCAGCAGTTACTCAACCGCGCAGTACTTC
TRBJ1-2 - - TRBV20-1 CSATGINYGYTF TGCAGTGCTACAGGGATCAACTATGGCTACACCTTC
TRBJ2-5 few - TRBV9 CASSVTPLQETQYF TGTGCCAGCAGCGTAACACCTTTACAAGAGACCCAGTACTTC
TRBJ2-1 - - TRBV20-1 CSARGRVSYNEQFF TGCAGTGCCCGAGGACGAGTGTCCTACAATGAGCAGTTCTTC
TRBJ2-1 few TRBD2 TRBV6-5 CASSYGGGGDEQFF TGTGCCAGCAGTTACGGCGGGGGGGGCGATGAGCAGTTCTTC
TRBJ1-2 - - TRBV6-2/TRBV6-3 CASSYLQNYGYTF TGTGCCAGCAGTTACCTGCAAAACTATGGCTACACCTTC
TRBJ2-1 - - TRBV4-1 CASSQVVVGNEQFF TGCGCCAGCAGCCAAGTAGTTGTGGGCAATGAGCAGTTCTTC
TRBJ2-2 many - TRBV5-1 CASSLSSNTGELFF TGTGCCAGCAGCTTATCTTCGAACACCGGGGAGCTGTTTTTT
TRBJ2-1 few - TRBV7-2 CASSARVGANEQFF TGTGCCAGCAGCGCCCGGGTCGGAGCCAATGAGCAGTTCTTC
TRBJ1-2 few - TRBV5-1 CASSHKTGIYGYTF TGCGCCAGCAGCCACAAAACAGGGATCTATGGCTACACCTTC
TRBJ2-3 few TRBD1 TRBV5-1 CASSLRTGNGPFSTDTQYF TGCGCCAGCAGCTTACGGACAGGGAATGGTCCCTTCAGCACAGATACGCAGTATTTT
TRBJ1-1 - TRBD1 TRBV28 CASSLWTGDLNTEAFF TGTGCCAGCAGTTTATGGACAGGGGACCTGAACACTGAAGCTTTCTTT
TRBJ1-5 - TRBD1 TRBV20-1 CSASYGTGDSNQPQHF TGCAGTGCTAGCTACGGGACAGGGGATAGCAATCAGCCCCAGCATTTT
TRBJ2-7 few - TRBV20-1 CSARDKGGVYEQYF TGCAGTGCTAGAGATAAGGGAGGCGTATACGAGCAGTACTTC
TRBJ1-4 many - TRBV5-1 CASSLEGLNEKLFF TGTGCCAGCAGTTTAGAGGGATTAAATGAAAAACTGTTTTTT
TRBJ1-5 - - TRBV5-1 CASSLDPGGNQPQHF TGCGCCAGCAGCTTGGACCCAGGGGGCAATCAGCCCCAGCATTTT
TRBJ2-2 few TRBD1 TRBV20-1 CSARDETGVYGELFF TGCAGTGCTAGAGATGAGACAGGGGTGTACGGGGAGCTGTTTTTT
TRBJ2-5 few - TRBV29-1 CSMLTAPEETQYF TGCAGCATGCTGACGGCGCCCGAGGAGACCCAGTACTTC
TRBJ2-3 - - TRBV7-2 CASSLTGRTDTQYF TGTGCCAGCAGCTTAACGGGGCGGACAGATACGCAGTATTTT
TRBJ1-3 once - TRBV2 CASSDRSRNTIYF TGTGCCAGCAGTGACAGAAGCAGAAACACCATATATTTT
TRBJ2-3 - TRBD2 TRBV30 CARSLGRGGPDTQYF TGTGCCCGGTCCCTCGGGCGGGGGGGCCCAGATACGCAGTATTTT
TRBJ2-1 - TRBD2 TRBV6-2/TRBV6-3 CASSKRTPTRLAGGIYNEQFF TGTGCCAGCAGCAAACGAACCCCGACCCGACTAGCGGGGGGGATTTACAATGAGCAGTTCTTC
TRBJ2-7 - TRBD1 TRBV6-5 CASSSLRTGPYEQYF TGTGCCAGCAGTTCACTCAGGACAGGGCCCTACGAGCAGTACTTC
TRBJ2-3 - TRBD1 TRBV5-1 CASSFRGTGDTDTQYF TGCGCCAGCAGCTTTCGGGGGACAGGGGACACAGATACGCAGTATTTT
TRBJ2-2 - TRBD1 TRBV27 CASRYRGGGELFF TGTGCCAGCAGGTACAGGGGTGGCGGGGAGCTGTTTTTT
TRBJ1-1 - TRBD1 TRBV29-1 CSVGTGGEAFF TGCAGCGTTGGGACAGGGGGTGAAGCTTTCTTT
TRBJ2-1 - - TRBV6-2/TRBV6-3 CASSTRLRRGLNESSYNEQFF TGTGCCAGCAGCACACGTTTGAGGCGGGGGCTAAACGAAAGCTCCTACAATGAGCAGTTCTTC
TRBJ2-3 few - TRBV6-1 CASALLRGTDTQYF TGTGCCAGCGCCCTTTTGAGGGGCACAGATACGCAGTATTTT
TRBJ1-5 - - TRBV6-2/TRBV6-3 CASTEGKSGRGQPQHF TGTGCCAGCACCGAGGGAAAGTCAGGGCGCGGACAGCCCCAGCATTTT
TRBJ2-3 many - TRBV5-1 CASSLEADTQYF TGCGCCAGCAGCTTGGAGGCAGATACGCAGTATTTT
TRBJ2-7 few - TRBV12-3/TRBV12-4 CASSLLGAYEQYF TGTGCCAGCAGTTTGTTGGGGGCCTACGAGCAGTACTTC
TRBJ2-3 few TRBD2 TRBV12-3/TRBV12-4 CASRGVSTDTQYF TGTGCCAGCCGGGGGGTTAGCACAGATACGCAGTATTTT
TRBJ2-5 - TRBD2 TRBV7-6 CASSLWLATSGGGWGETQYF TGTGCCAGCAGCTTATGGCTCGCGACTAGCGGGGGAGGATGGGGAGAGACCCAGTACTTC
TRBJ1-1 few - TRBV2 CASSGGKGRTEAFF TGTGCCAGCAGTGGAGGAAAGGGGCGCACTGAAGCTTTCTTT
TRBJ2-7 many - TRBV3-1 CASSQTSYEQYF TGTGCCAGCAGCCAGACTTCCTACGAGCAGTACTTC
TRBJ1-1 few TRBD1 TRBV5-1 CASSQGGGPNTEAFF TGCGCCAGCAGCCAGGGGGGGGGCCCCAACACTGAAGCTTTCTTT
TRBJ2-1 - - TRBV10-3 CAIRKPGRGNEQFF TGTGCCATCAGGAAGCCGGGGAGAGGCAATGAGCAGTTCTTC
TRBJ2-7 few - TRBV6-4 CASSDRMWESYEQYF TGTGCCAGCAGCGACAGAATGTGGGAAAGCTACGAGCAGTACTTC
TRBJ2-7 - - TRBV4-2 CASSQGAQDRNHEQYF TGTGCCAGCAGCCAGGGAGCGCAAGACAGGAACCACGAGCAGTACTTC
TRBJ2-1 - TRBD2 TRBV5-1 CASSLTSGGDKQFF TGCGCCAGCAGCTTGACTAGCGGGGGAGATAAGCAGTTCTTC
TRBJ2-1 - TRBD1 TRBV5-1 CASSLAYGQGYNEQFF TGCGCCAGCAGCTTGGCCTACGGACAGGGGTACAATGAGCAGTTCTTC